These 15 T cell receptor beta chains were all obtained from the same sample, sequenced in a study of blood T cell repertoires in COVID-19. Here immunoSEQ multiplex PCR was the method, and the copy in TCRdb shows in-frame clones only, minus some. The sample shows around 140,000 clones, 86% of them seen only once. The sequenced material came from peripheral blood. These receptors originate from a woman aged 60-70 years with acute or convalescent COVID-19.

This clone was detected once. The V and J genes are TRBV4-2 and TRBJ2-1, with 15 bases identical to TRBD2. The CDR3 is 16 residues long. V lost 3 bases and J lost 9; bases outside the gene matches: 6. CDR1 LGHNA and CDR2 YNFKEQ come from the germline V gene. The CDR3 DNA reads as TGTGCCAGCAGCCATCGGACTAGCGGGGGGGCAGGTGAGCAGTTCTTC. Protein product: CASSHRTSGGAGEQFF.

This sequence joins TRBV19 and TRBJ2-4; 11 bases line up with TRBD2. The germline gives CDR1 LNHDA, CDR2 SQIVND (reference sequence). The CDR3 runs to 15 residues. V lost 5 bases and J lost 5; bases outside the gene matches: 5. The CDR3 DNA follows: TGTGCCAGTAGTCCCTTACTAGCGGGGGAAAACATTCAGTACTTC. It yields the protein CASSPLLAGENIQYF.

V gene TRBV6-2 or TRBV6-3 combines with J gene TRBJ2-3; 7 bases agree with TRBD2. V lost 5 bases and J lost 3; bases outside the gene matches: 2. Germline V gene sequence: CDR1 MNHEY, CDR2 SVGEGT. There are 13 residues in the CDR3. The CDR3 nucleotides read TGTGCCAGCAGTCCACTAGCGACAGATACGCAGTATTTT. Translating gives CASSPLATDTQYF.

This clone appeared a single time. The CDR3 DNA follows: TGTGCCAGCAGCCGGGGACAACCGACGGACACCGGGGAGCTGTTTTTT. Its protein is CASSRGQPTDTGELFF. The rearrangement uses TRBV7-3 and TRBJ2-2; a possible D gene is TRBD1 (6 bases). The CDR3 runs to 16 residues. In germline, CDR1 is SGHTA, CDR2 FQGTGA. V was pared by 5 bases and J by 3 bases, with 16 bases between.

The genes are TRBV3-1 (or the pseudogene TRBV3-2) and TRBJ1-1; D uncertain. There are 15 residues in the CDR3. Germline assignment: CDR1 LGHDT and CDR2 YNNKEL (reference sequence). The germline V and J ends were trimmed by 2 bases and 2 bases, with 12 bases remaining between them. The CDR3 loop is CASSQSDTSNTEAFF. CDR3 bases: TGTGCCAGCAGCCAATCTGACACGTCCAACACTGAAGCTTTCTTT.

The V gene is TRBV5-8, the J gene TRBJ1-5; no firm D call. The CDR3 length is 16 residues. Germline V gene data show CDR1 as SGHTS and CDR2 as YDEGEE. V dropped 1 base and J dropped 4 bases, with 15 bases sitting between them. CDR3 region: CASSLISGVENQPQHF. CDR3 in DNA: TGTGCCAGCAGCTTGATCTCCGGAGTTGAGAATCAGCCCCAGCATTTT.

The chain recombines TRBV7-3 with TRBJ2-5; 11 bases are a match to TRBD2. V lost 5 bases, J lost 5 bases, and 7 bases stayed unmatched. Germline-derived CDR1 and CDR2 are SGHTA and FQGTGA. CDR3 length equals 15 residues. The CDR3 DNA is TGTGCCAGCAGCGCGACTAGCGGGGTGAGGGAGACCCAGTACTTC. Translating it yields CASSATSGVRETQYF.

This chain joins TRBV11-2 and TRBJ2-1, with D possibly matching TRBD2 (6 bases). V lost 1 base and J lost 9, with 16 bases in between. Germline-derived CDR1 and CDR2 are SGHAT and FQNNGV. The CDR3 runs 15 residues. CDR3 residues: CASSLVGTQVGEQFF. The CDR3 DNA reads as TGTGCCAGCAGCTTAGTAGGGACTCAGGTCGGTGAGCAGTTCTTC.

This clone appeared a few times. This chain uses TRBV28 with TRBJ2-7; tentatively, D is TRBD2 (6 bases). V lost 7 bases, J lost 7 bases, and 20 bases lay in between. The CDR3 covers 14 residues. Germline V gene data show CDR1 as MDHEN and CDR2 as SYDVKM. The CDR3 region is CASTPGTGWSEQYF. DNA for the CDR3: TGTGCCAGCACTCCCGGGACTGGGTGGAGTGAGCAGTACTTC. Supplemented by reference TRBV28 and TRBJ2-7, the full variable domain reads DVKVTQSSRYLVKRTGEKVFLECVQDMDHENMFWYRQDPGLGLRLIYFSYDVKMKEKGDIPEGYSVSREKKERFSLILESASTNQTSMYLCASTPGTGWSEQYFGPGTRLTVT.

The chain links TRBV30 to TRBJ1-2, with 9 bases lining up with TRBD1. The germline gives CDR1 GTSNPN, CDR2 SVGIG (reference sequence). V dropped 2 bases and J dropped 4; count of bases not matched to a gene: 11. The CDR3 runs 16 residues. CDR3: CAWSPPGTGFGYGYTF. In DNA, the CDR3 is TGTGCCTGGAGTCCCCCCGGGACAGGGTTCGGCTATGGCTACACCTTC.

The V call is TRBV28, the J call TRBJ1-4; D may be TRBD1 (6 bases). Between the trimmed V and J ends, which lost 0 bases and 4 bases, there was a span of 12 bases. The CDR3 covers 16 residues. CDR1 MDHEN and CDR2 SYDVKM come from the germline V gene. The CDR3: CASSLWGTLGNEKLFF. The CDR3 nucleotides are TGTGCCAGCAGTTTATGGGGGACACTTGGTAATGAAAAACTGTTTTTT.

This chain links TRBV5-1 with TRBJ1-6; 9 bases fit TRBD1. Losses at the gene ends were 5 bases for V and 8 bases for J; bases not matched to a gene: 8. CDR3 size: 15 residues. CDR1 SGHRS and CDR2 YFSETQ come from the germline V gene. This chain's CDR3 is CASSLIQGADSPLHF. CDR3 in DNA: TGCGCCAGCAGTTTGATACAGGGGGCGGATTCACCCCTCCACTTT.

As regards this clone: Other nucleotide sequences from this sample produce the same CDR3. J is TRBJ1-4 and V is TRBV6-1; the D is unclear. Per the germline V gene, CDR1 is MNHNS and CDR2 is SASEGT. Trimming took off 3 bases at V and 2 bases at J, with 13 bases between the two ends. There are 16 residues in the CDR3. The CDR3 nucleotides are TGTGCCAGCAGTGAGGCCGGGTTAGCGACTAATGAAAAACTGTTTTTT. Its translation: CASSEAGLATNEKLFF.

This clone turned up a few times. The rearrangement links TRBV5-1 to TRBJ2-1, with 7 bases lining up with TRBD1. Germline V gene sequence: CDR1 SGHRS, CDR2 YFSETQ. This CDR3 is 15 amino acids long. The trim removed 7 bases at V and 2 bases at J, leaving 9 bases unmatched. The CDR3 spells CASGPGQQTYNEQFF. The CDR3 coding sequence is TGCGCCAGCGGCCCGGGACAGCAAACCTACAATGAGCAGTTCTTC.

The V and J genes are TRBV5-1 and TRBJ2-2; D perhaps matches TRBD1 (6 bases). The CDR3 spans 13 residues. Germline V gene data show CDR1 as SGHRS and CDR2 as YFSETQ. V was pared by 4 bases and J by 6 bases, with 10 bases between. DNA of the CDR3: TGCGCCAGCAGCGACTACAGGGCCGGGGAGCTGTTTTTT. Its protein product is CASSDYRAGELFF.